The next 2 T cell receptor beta chains were all read from a single sample in a study of cytomegalovirus exposure and HLA in healthy donors. PCR used 60 Vbeta primers and 13 Jbeta primers. Clones were sequenced by immunoSEQ multiplex PCR, and TCRdb holds only the in-frame ones, with some missing. The repertoire holds about 190,000 clones, roughly 73% seen once, with about 1.7% in the top ten. The specimen was PBMCs. The source of these receptors is a woman aged 30 to 39 in good health and CMV-seronegative.

This chain connects TRBV6-1 to TRBJ1-2; tentative D call: TRBD1 (6 bases). The CDR3 length is 14 residues. Looked up from germline, CDR1 is MNHNS and CDR2 is SASEGT. The germline V and J ends were trimmed by 2 bases and 8 bases, with 15 bases remaining between them. CDR3 bases: TGTGCCAGCAGTGAACCCAACAGGGTCCTAGGCTACACCTTC. It codes for CASSEPNRVLGYTF.

Many counts were recorded for this clone. The chain recombines TRBV19 with TRBJ2-2; 7 bases line up with TRBD1. CDR1 LNHDA and CDR2 SQIVND come from the germline V gene (reference sequence). V was clipped by 6 bases and J by 0 bases; unmatched bases: 7. This CDR3 comprises 16 residues. The CDR3 here is CASRLGTVANTGELFF. The CDR3, as DNA: TGTGCCAGTAGACTTGGGACAGTCGCGAACACCGGGGAGCTGTTTTTT.